One and the same sample provided the 2 T cell receptor beta chains below, sequenced in a study of shared clonotypes between healthy human individuals. Repertoires were generated with immunoSEQ multiplex PCR, while TCRdb's copy carries only in-frame clones and drops some. The sample carries some 2,500,000 clones, about nine tenths recorded once. The sample comprised naive CD4+ T cells from PBMCs. Specified subset: CD45RA+ positively selected. The receptors shown here come from a man younger than 30 in good health. Some clones in this sample may be carry-over from other donors' samples.

The gene calls are TRBV2 and TRBJ1-3; 8 nucleotides line up with TRBD1. In germline, CDR1 is SNHLY, CDR2 FYNNEI. Trimming at V came to 8 bases and at J to 0 bases, leaving 12 bases not matched to a gene. CDR3 size: 17 residues. The CDR3 protein is CASGAGPGGFSGNTIYF. The DNA of the CDR3 is TGTGCCAGCGGGGCCGGGCCAGGGGGCTTCTCTGGAAACACCATATATTTT.

J is TRBJ1-5 and V is TRBV30, with 7 bases lining up with TRBD1. This CDR3 comprises 17 residues. CDR1 and CDR2 from the germline V gene are GTSNPN and SVGIG (reference sequence). V was clipped by 4 bases and J by 2 bases; unmatched bases: 14. The CDR3 is CAWTILEGAQGNQPQHF. In DNA form, the CDR3 reads TGTGCCTGGACCATTCTTGAGGGGGCGCAAGGCAATCAGCCCCAGCATTTT. Complete variable domain (other parts from reference TRBV30 and TRBJ1-5): SQTIHQWPATLVQPVGSPLSLECTVEGTSNPNLYWYRQAAGRGLQLLFYSVGIGQISSEVPQNLSASRPQDRQFILSSKKLLLSDSGFYLCAWTILEGAQGNQPQHFGDGTRLSIL.